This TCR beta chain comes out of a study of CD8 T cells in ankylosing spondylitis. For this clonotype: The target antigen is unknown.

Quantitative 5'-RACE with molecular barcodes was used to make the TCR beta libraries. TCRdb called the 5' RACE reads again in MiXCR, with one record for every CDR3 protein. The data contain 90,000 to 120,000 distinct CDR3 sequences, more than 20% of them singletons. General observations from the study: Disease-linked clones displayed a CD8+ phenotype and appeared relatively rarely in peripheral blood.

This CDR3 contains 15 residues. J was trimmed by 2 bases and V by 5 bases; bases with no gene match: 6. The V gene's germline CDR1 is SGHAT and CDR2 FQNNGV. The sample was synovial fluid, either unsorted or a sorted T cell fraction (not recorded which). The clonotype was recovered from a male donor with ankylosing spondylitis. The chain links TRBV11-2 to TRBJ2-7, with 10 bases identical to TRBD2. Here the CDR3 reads CASSRLAGVTYEQYV. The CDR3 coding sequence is TGTGCCAGCAGCCGTCTAGCGGGAGTAACCTACGAGCAGTACGTC.